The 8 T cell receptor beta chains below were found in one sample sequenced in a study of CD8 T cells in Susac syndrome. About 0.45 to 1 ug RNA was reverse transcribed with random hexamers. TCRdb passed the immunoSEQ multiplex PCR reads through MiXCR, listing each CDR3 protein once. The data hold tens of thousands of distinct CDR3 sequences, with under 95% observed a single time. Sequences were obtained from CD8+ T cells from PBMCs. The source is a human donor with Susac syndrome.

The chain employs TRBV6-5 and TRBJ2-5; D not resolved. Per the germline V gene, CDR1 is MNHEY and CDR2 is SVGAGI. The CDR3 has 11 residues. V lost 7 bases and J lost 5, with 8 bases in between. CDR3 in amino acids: CASNVGETQYF. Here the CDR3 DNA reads TGTGCCAGCAACGTCGGGGAGACCCAGTACTTC.

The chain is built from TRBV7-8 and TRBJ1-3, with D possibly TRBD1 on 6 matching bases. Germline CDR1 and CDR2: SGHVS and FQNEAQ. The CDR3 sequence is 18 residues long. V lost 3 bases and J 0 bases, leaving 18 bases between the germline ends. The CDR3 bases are TGTGCCAGCAGCTTCCCTGTGACAGGATCCTACTCTGGAAACACCATATATTTT. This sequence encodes CASSFPVTGSYSGNTIYF.

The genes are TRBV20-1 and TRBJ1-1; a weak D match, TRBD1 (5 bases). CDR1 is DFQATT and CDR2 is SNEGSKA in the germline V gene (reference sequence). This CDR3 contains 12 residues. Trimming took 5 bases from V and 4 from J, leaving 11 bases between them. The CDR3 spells CSARQTGTEAFF. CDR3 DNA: TGCAGTGCTCGACAGACGGGCACTGAAGCTTTCTTT.

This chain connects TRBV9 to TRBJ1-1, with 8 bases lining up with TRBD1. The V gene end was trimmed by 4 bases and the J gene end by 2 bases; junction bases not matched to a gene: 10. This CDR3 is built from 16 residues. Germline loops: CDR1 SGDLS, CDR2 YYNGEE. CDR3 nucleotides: TGTGCCAGCAGCAGACTGCCGGGACAGGAAAACACTGAAGCTTTCTTT. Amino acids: CASSRLPGQENTEAFF. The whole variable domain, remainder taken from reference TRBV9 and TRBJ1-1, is DSGVTQTPKHLITATGQRVTLRCSPRSGDLSVYWYQQSLDQGLQFLIQYYNGEERAKGNILERFSAQQFPDLHSELNLSSLELGDSALYFCASSRLPGQENTEAFFGQGTRLTVV.

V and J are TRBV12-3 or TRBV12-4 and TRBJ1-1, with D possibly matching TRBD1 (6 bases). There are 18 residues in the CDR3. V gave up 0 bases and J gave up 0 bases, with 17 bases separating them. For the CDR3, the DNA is TGTGCCAGCAGTTTAGCGCGTGTGTATGGGGGCCTGAACACTGAAGCTTTCTTT. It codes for CASSLARVYGGLNTEAFF.

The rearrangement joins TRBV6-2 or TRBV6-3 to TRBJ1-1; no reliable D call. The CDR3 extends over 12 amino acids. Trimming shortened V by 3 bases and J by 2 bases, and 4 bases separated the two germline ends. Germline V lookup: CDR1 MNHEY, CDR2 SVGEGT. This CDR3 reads CASSYPNTEAFF. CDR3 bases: TGTGCCAGCAGTTATCCTAACACTGAAGCTTTCTTT.

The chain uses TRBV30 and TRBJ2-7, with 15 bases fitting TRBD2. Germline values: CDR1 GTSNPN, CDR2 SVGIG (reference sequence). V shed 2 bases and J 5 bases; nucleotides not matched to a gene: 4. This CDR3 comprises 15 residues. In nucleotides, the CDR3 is TGTGCCTGGAGTTCAGGACTAGCGGGAGGGGACGAGCAGTACTTC. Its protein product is CAWSSGLAGGDEQYF.

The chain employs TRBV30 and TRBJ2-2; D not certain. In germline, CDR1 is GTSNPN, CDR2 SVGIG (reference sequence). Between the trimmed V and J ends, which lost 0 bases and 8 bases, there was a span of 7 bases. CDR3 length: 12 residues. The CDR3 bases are TGTGCCTGGAGTGTAATTTTGGGGGAGCTGTTTTTT. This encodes CAWSVILGELFF.